Listed below are T cell receptor beta chains from one sample, sequenced in a study of beta chain features in type 1 diabetes. The data were produced by immunoSEQ multiplex PCR, yet TCRdb's version contains in-frame clones alone and is incomplete. The sample holds hundreds of thousands of clones; around 68% are singletons and the top ten take roughly 0.048%. Specimen: naive CD4+ T cells from blood. Source of these receptors: a man aged 30 to 45 in good health. Both conserved end residues are part of each CDR3. A D gene is named only where the DNA matches it firmly. The listing skips clone size in some rows; elsewhere it reads once, few, many or a size class.

J	D	V	size	DNA	CDR3
TRBJ2-1	NA	TRBV30	NA	TGTGCCTGGAGTCTCGTCGGGTCAGGTGATGAGCAGTTCTTC	CAWSLVGSGDEQFF
TRBJ2-3	NA	TRBV2	NA	TGTGCCAGCGCCGACAGGACCAGCACAGATACGCAGTATTTT	CASADRTSTDTQYF
TRBJ1-2	TRBD1	TRBV5-8	NA	TGTGCCAGCAGCCACTTCGGACAGGGCGGTGGCTACACCTTC	CASSHFGQGGGYTF
TRBJ1-1	NA	TRBV30	NA	TGTGCCTGGAAGGTGAACACTGAAGCTTTCTTT	CAWKVNTEAFF
TRBJ2-3	NA	TRBV30	NA	TGTGCCTGGAGTTGGGCAGGGGCAGCAGATACGCAGTATTTT	CAWSWAGAADTQYF
TRBJ2-2	TRBD2	TRBV6-5	few	TGTGCCAGCAGGCGGACTAGATCCGGGGAGCTGTTTTTT	CASRRTRSGELFF
TRBJ2-3	NA	TRBV7-2	NA	TGTGCCAGCAGCTCCCCAGGTCGAGATACGCAGTATTTT	CASSSPGRDTQYF
TRBJ2-2	NA	TRBV9	NA	TGTGCCAGCAGCGTAGAACCGAACACCGGGGAGCTGTTTTTT	CASSVEPNTGELFF
TRBJ2-3	TRBD2	TRBV30	NA	TGTGCCTGGACGATAGCGGGAGGGTCCCCAGATACGCAGTATTTT	CAWTIAGGSPDTQYF
TRBJ2-5	NA	TRBV7-2	NA	TGTGCCAGCAGCCCTGGAGTAGAGACCCAGTACTTC	CASSPGVETQYF
TRBJ2-4	NA	TRBV2	NA	TGTGCCAGCAGTGTGCGGGATGGAGCCAAAAACATTCAGTACTTC	CASSVRDGAKNIQYF
TRBJ1-2	NA	TRBV30	NA	TGTGCCTGGAGTTGGGGCAACTATGGCTACACCTTC	CAWSWGNYGYTF
TRBJ2-5	TRBD2	TRBV5-4	NA	TGTGCCAGCAGCTTGGACTGGACTAGCCGTAGAGGAGAGACCCAGTACTTC	CASSLDWTSRRGETQYF
TRBJ2-5	NA	TRBV7-7	NA	TGTGCCAGCAGCTCCGCTAGGGCAGAGACCCAGTACTTC	CASSSARAETQYF
TRBJ2-5	TRBD1	TRBV10-3	NA	TGTGCCATCAGGACCCCTCAAGGGGGACAGGGAATGGAGACCCAGTACTTC	CAIRTPQGGQGMETQYF
TRBJ2-1	TRBD2	TRBV19	NA	TGTGCCAGTAGTACCCCGACTAGCGGGAGTGGTGAGCAGTTCTTC	CASSTPTSGSGEQFF
TRBJ2-5	NA	TRBV29-1	once	TGCAGCGTTGAGGTTAGGGCTAGGGGGGAGACCCAGTACTTC	CSVEVRARGETQYF
TRBJ2-1	NA	TRBV9	NA	TGTGCCAGCACTCGGGGAGCTGATTACAATGAGCAGTTCTTC	CASTRGADYNEQFF
TRBJ2-1	TRBD2	TRBV30	NA	TGTGCCTGGAGTGTACAGATGGGGGGGAAGCAGTTCTTC	CAWSVQMGGKQFF
TRBJ2-3	NA	TRBV10-2	NA	TGCGCCACAGGGGGGCTAGCAGAACGTAGCACAGATACGCAGTATTTT	CATGGLAERSTDTQYF
TRBJ2-6	NA	TRBV7-2	few	TGTGCCAGCCGAATGGCGGGGGCCAACGTCCTGACTTTC	CASRMAGANVLTF
TRBJ2-7	TRBD1	TRBV5-1	NA	TGCGCCAGCAGCTCAACCGGGACAGCCTACGAGCAGTACTTC	CASSSTGTAYEQYF
TRBJ2-7	NA	TRBV14	few	TGTGCCAGCAGCCAATTCTACGAGCAGTACTTC	CASSQFYEQYF
TRBJ2-3	NA	TRBV5-1	NA	TGCGCCAGCAGCCGGGATAGCGGCATCCCGGGGACGCAGTATTTT	CASSRDSGIPGTQYF
TRBJ2-3	NA	TRBV29-1	NA	TGCAGCGTTGATGGGGTGGGGGCCACAGATACGCAGTATTTT	CSVDGVGATDTQYF
TRBJ2-2	TRBD2	TRBV9	NA	TGTGCCAGCAGCCCTAGGGAGGGGACCGGGGAGCTGTTTTTT	CASSPREGTGELFF
TRBJ2-1	NA	TRBV5-6	NA	TGTGCCAGCAGCATGCGACAGGGAAGCGGGAGCTCCTACAATGAGCAGTTCTTC	CASSMRQGSGSSYNEQFF
TRBJ2-7	NA	TRBV18	NA	TGTGCCAGCTCCTTAGCAGGATACGAGCAGTACTTC	CASSLAGYEQYF
TRBJ2-3	NA	TRBV7-9	few	TGTGCCAGCAGCTTAATGGGAGGCGGTTCCACAGATACGCAGTATTTT	CASSLMGGGSTDTQYF
TRBJ1-4	NA	TRBV2	NA	TGTGCCAGCATCCCTTCTCGGACGCCGTCCGGGAGTAATGAAAAACTGTTTTTT	CASIPSRTPSGSNEKLFF
TRBJ2-4	TRBD1	TRBV30	NA	TGTGCCTGGAGTGTACGGATCGGGACAGTTCAAAACATTCAGTACTTC	CAWSVRIGTVQNIQYF
TRBJ2-3	TRBD1	TRBV7-9	NA	TGTGCCAGCAGCTTCCCTCCCGTCGGGACAGCTTTCACAGATACGCAGTATTTT	CASSFPPVGTAFTDTQYF
TRBJ2-1	NA	TRBV27	NA	TGTGCCAGCAGTTTCACAGGGATGGCTGCCAATGAGCAGTTCTTC	CASSFTGMAANEQFF
TRBJ2-1	NA	TRBV18	NA	TGTGCCAGCTCCCGAAGGGACTACAATGAGCAGTTCTTC	CASSRRDYNEQFF
TRBJ2-7	NA	TRBV28	NA	TGTGCCACCCGACCGACGGTCTCTTACGAGCAGTACTTC	CATRPTVSYEQYF
TRBJ2-3	NA	TRBV25-1	NA	TGTGCCAGCAGTGACAGCAGGGAAGATACGCAGTATTTT	CASSDSREDTQYF
TRBJ2-3	NA	TRBV29-1	NA	TGCAGCGTTGTCCCGGGAACAGATACGCAGTATTTT	CSVVPGTDTQYF
TRBJ2-3	TRBD2	TRBV30	NA	TGTGCCTGGAGGGCCCCATGGAGCGGGAGCGGCGCAGATACGCAGTATTTT	CAWRAPWSGSGADTQYF
TRBJ2-1	NA	TRBV29-1	once	TGCAGCGTTTCGGGGAGACACTACAATGAGCAGTTCTTC	CSVSGRHYNEQFF
TRBJ2-5	NA	TRBV20-1	NA	TGCAGTGCGAGTAGCGGGACCCAGTACTTC	CSASSGTQYF
TRBJ2-1	NA	TRBV29-1	NA	TGCAGCGTTGACAGGGGTGCAAATGAGCAGTTCTTC	CSVDRGANEQFF
TRBJ1-2	NA	TRBV30	NA	TGTGCCTGGAGTGTGGAGGGGGTGCCTTCGAACTATGGCTACACCTTC	CAWSVEGVPSNYGYTF
TRBJ2-4	NA	TRBV7-8	NA	TGTGCCAGCAGCTTAGGCGGAAACATTCAGTACTTC	CASSLGGNIQYF
TRBJ2-7	TRBD2	TRBV29-1	few	TGCAGCGTCCGACTAGCGGGAGGTCGAGAGCAGTACTTC	CSVRLAGGREQYF
TRBJ2-1	TRBD2	TRBV6-6	NA	TGTGCCAGCAGTGACTCTGCGGGGGGGAAATACAATGAGCAGTTCTTC	CASSDSAGGKYNEQFF
TRBJ2-7	TRBD1	TRBV9	NA	TGTGCCAGCAGCCTTACAGGGGCCCACGAGCAGTACTTC	CASSLTGAHEQYF
TRBJ2-1	NA	TRBV7-9	NA	TGTGCCAGCAGCCCGACAGGCCCTTTCGACAATGAGCAGTTCTTC	CASSPTGPFDNEQFF
TRBJ2-7	TRBD1	TRBV25-1	NA	TGTGCCAGCGGGGGACAGCCTTACGAGCAGTACTTC	CASGGQPYEQYF
TRBJ2-5	TRBD1	TRBV5-1	NA	TGCGCCAGCAGCCGGGGACAGGGGGCAGAGACCCAGTACTTC	CASSRGQGAETQYF
TRBJ2-1	TRBD2	TRBV10-3	NA	TGTGCCATCAGGCCGGGGGGGACCTCCAATGAGCAGTTCTTC	CAIRPGGTSNEQFF
TRBJ1-2	TRBD1	TRBV9	NA	TGTGCCACCCCGACAGGGAATACTCGAGGCTACACCTTC	CATPTGNTRGYTF
TRBJ2-7	TRBD2	TRBV14	NA	TGTGCCAGCAGCCAAGACCTCTTAGCGGGAGCGGACGAGCAGTACTTC	CASSQDLLAGADEQYF
TRBJ2-3	NA	TRBV7-2	NA	TGTGCCAGCAGCCCGAGGGCCCTCAGCACAGATACGCAGTATTTT	CASSPRALSTDTQYF
TRBJ2-1	NA	TRBV10-3	NA	TGTGCCATCAGTCAACAGTACAATGAGCAGTTCTTC	CAISQQYNEQFF